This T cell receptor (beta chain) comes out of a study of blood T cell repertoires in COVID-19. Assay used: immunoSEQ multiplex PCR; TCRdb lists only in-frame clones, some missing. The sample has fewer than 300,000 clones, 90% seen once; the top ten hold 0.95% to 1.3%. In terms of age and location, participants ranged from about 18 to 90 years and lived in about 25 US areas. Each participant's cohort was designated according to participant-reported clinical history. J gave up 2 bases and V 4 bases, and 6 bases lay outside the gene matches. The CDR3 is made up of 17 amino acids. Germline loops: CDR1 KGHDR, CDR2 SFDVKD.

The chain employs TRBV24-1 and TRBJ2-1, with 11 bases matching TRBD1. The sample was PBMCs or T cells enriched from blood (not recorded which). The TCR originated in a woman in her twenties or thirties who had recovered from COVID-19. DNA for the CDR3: TGTGCCACCAGTGACACCGGGACAGGGGGTCCCTACAATGAGCAGTTCTTC. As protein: CATSDTGTGGPYNEQFF.